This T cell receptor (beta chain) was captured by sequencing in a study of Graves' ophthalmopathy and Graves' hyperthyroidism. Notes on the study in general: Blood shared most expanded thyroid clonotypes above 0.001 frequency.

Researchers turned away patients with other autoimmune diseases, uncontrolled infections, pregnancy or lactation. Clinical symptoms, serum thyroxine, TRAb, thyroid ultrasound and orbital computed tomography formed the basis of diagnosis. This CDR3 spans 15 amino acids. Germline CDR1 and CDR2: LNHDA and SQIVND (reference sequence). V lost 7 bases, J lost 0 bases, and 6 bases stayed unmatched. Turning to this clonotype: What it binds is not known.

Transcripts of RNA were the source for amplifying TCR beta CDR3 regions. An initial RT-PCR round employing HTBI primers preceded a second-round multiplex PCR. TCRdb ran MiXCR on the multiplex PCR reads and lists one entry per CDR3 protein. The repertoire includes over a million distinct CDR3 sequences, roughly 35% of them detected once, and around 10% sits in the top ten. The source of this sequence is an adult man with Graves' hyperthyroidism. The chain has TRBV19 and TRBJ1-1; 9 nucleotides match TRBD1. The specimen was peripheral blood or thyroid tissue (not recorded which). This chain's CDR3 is CASKTGGEMNTEAFF. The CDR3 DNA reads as TGTGCCAGTAAGACAGGGGGTGAAATGAACACTGAAGCTTTCTTT.